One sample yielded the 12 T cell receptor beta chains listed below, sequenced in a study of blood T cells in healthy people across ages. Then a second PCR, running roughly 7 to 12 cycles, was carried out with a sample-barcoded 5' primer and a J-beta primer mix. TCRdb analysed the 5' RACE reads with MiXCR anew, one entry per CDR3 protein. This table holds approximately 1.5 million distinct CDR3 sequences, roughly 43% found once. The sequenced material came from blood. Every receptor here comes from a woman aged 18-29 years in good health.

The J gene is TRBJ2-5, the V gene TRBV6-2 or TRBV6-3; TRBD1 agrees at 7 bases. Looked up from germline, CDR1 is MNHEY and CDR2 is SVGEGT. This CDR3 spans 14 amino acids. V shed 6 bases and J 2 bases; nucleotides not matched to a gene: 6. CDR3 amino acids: CASSVDRVQETQYF. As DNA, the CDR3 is TGTGCCAGCAGCGTTGACAGGGTACAAGAGACCCAGTACTTC.

In DNA form, the CDR3 reads TGTGCCAGCACCTCAATCCGAACTAGCGGGAGGAGCTCCTACAATGAGCAGTTCTTC. It encodes CASTSIRTSGRSSYNEQFF. The V gene is TRBV6-2 or TRBV6-3, the J gene TRBJ2-1, with TRBD2 identical over 12 bases. The germline CDR1 and CDR2 sequences are MNHEY and SVGEGT. CDR3 length equals 19 residues. V lost 7 bases, J lost 0 bases, and 13 bases stayed unmatched.

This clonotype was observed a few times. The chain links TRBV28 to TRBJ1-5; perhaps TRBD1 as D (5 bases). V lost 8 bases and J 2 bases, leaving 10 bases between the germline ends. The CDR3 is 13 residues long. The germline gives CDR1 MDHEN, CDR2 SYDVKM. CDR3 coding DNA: TGTGCCAGCTGGGACGCGGGCAATCAGCCCCAGCATTTT. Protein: CASWDAGNQPQHF.

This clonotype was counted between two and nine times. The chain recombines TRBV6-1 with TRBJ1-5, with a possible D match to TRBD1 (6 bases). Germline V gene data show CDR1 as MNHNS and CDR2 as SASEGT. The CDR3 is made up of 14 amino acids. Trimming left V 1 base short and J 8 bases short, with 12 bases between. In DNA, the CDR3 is TGTGCCAGCAGTGAAGGTGGACAGTTGAAGCCCCAGCATTTT. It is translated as CASSEGGQLKPQHF.

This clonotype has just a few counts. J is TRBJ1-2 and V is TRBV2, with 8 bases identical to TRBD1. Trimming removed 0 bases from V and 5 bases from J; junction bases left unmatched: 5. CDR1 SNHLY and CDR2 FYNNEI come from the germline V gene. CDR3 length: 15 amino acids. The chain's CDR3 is CASSEALGQGYGYTF. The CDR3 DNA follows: TGTGCCAGCAGTGAAGCGCTAGGACAGGGATATGGCTACACCTTC.

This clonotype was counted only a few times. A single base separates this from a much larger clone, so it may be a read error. DNA for the CDR3: TGTGCCAGCAGACGAACAGGGCCTCATTCACCCCCCCACTTT. Translating gives CASRRTGPHSPPHF. The chain employs TRBV7-2 and TRBJ1-6, with D possibly TRBD1 on 6 matching bases. Germline V CDR1 and CDR2: SGHTA, FQGNSA. This CDR3 has 14 residues.

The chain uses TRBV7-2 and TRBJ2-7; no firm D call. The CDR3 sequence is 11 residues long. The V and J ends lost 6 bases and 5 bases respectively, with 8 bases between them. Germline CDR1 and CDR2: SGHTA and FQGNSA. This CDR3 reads CASSSRNEQYF. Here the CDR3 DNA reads TGTGCCAGCAGTTCTAGAAACGAGCAGTACTTC.

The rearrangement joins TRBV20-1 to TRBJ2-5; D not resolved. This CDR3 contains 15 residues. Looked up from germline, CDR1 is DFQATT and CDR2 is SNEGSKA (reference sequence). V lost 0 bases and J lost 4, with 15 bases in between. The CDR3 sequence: CSARDQAPSGETQYF. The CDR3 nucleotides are TGCAGTGCTAGAGATCAGGCCCCGTCGGGAGAGACCCAGTACTTC.

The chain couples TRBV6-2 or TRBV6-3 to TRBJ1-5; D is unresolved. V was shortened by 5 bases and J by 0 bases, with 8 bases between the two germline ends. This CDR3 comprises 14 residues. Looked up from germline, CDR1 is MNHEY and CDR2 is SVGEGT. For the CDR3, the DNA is TGTGCCAGCAGTACCGAAATTAGCAATCAGCCCCAGCATTTT. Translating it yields CASSTEISNQPQHF.

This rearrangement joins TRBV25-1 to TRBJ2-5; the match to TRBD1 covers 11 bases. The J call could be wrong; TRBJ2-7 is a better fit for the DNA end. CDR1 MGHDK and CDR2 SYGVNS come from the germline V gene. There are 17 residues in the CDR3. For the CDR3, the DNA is TGTGCCAGCAGTGACCCCGGGACAGGGGGAGGTAGCTACGAGCAGTACTTC. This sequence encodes CASSDPGTGGGSYEQYF.

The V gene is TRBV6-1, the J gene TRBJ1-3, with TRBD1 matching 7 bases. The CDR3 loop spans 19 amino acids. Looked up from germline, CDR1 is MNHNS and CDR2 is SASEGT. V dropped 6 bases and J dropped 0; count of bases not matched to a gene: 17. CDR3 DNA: TGTGCCAGCAGCAATAACCGCCGGGACAGAAAATACTCTGGAAACACCATATATTTT. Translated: CASSNNRRDRKYSGNTIYF.

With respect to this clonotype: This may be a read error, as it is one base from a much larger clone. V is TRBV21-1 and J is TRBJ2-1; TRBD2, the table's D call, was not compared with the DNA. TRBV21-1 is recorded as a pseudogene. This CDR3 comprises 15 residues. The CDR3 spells CASISSGSSYNEQFF. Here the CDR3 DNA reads TGTGCCAGCATCTCTAGCGGGAGCTCCTACAATGAGCAGTTCTTC.